In its sample, the clone carrying this TCR beta chain was seen a few times. This record comes from a study of HIV-infected patients and healthy controls. MiXCR, run by TCRdb on the 5' RACE reads, gives a single entry per CDR3 protein. The table lists around 67,000 distinct CDR3 sequences, about a sixth of them singletons. V lost 5 bases, J lost 6 bases, and 5 bases stayed unmatched. The CDR3 sequence is 13 residues long. Per the germline V gene, CDR1 is SEHNR and CDR2 is FQNEAQ (reference sequence). This chain joins TRBV7-9 and TRBJ1-2; 8 bases align to TRBD1. Sequencing was done on a sample of CD4+ T cells from blood. This receptor was obtained from a human donor in good health. The CDR3 reads CASSLTGVDGYTF. The CDR3 nucleotides are TGTGCCAGCAGCCTGACAGGGGTCGATGGCTACACCTTC.